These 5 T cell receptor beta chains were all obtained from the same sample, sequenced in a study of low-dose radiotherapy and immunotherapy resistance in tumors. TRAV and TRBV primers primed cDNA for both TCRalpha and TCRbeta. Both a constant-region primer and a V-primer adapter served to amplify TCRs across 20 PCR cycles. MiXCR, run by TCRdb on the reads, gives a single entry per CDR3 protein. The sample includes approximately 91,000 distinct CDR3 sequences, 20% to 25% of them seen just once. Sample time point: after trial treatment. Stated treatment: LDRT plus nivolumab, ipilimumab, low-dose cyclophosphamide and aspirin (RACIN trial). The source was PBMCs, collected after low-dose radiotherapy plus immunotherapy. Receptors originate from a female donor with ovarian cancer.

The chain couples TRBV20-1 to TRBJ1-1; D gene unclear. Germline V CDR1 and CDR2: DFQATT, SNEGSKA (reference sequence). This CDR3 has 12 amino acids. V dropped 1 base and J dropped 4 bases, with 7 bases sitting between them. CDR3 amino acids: CSARVAPTEAFF. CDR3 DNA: TGCAGTGCTAGAGTGGCTCCCACTGAAGCTTTCTTT.

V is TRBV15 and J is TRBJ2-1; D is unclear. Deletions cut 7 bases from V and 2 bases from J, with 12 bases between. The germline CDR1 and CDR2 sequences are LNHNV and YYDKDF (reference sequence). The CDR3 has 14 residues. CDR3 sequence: CATTRTLTYNEQFF. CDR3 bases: TGTGCCACCACCCGGACCCTTACCTACAATGAGCAGTTCTTC.

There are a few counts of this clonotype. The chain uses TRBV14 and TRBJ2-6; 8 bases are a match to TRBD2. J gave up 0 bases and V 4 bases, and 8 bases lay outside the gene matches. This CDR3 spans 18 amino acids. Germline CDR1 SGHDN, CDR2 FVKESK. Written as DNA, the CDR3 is TGTGCCAGCAGCCTCCTCGGGAGGGCGAGCTCTGGGGCCAACGTCCTGACTTTC. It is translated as CASSLLGRASSGANVLTF.

CDR3 region: CASSPRGGNSPLHF. In nucleotides, the CDR3 is TGTGCCAGCAGCCCCAGGGGGGGCAATTCACCCCTCCACTTT. The chain joins TRBV11-2 to TRBJ1-6; TRBD1 matches at 7 bases. Losses at the gene ends were 5 bases for V and 7 bases for J; bases not matched to a gene: 5. The CDR3 has 14 amino acids. Germline assignment: CDR1 SGHAT and CDR2 FQNNGV.

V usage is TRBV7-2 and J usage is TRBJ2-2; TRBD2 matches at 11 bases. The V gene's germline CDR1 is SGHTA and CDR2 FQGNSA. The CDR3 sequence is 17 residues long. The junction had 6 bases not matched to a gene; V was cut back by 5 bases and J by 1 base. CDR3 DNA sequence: TGTGCCAGCAGCCTACGTAGCGGGGGGGGGAACACCGGGGAGCTGTTTTTT. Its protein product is CASSLRSGGGNTGELFF.